One sample yielded the 23 T cell receptor beta chains listed below, sequenced in a study of tumor-infiltrating lymphocytes in primary liver carcinoma. The study extracted blood RNA from unsorted whole blood and also extracted germline DNA. A primer matching the constant region was used to make TCR beta cDNA from approximately 500 ng of total RNA. Three nested multiplex PCR rounds, a slightly modified ARM-PCR, produced the libraries for TCR beta. TRBV1-TRBV30 forward primers paired with a C-beta reverse primer were used in the first two PCR rounds, which ran 9 to 10 cycles each. TCRdb processed the multiplex PCR reads anew with MiXCR; each CDR3 protein has one entry. This sample has 150,000 to 200,000 distinct CDR3 sequences, with 65% found just once. What was sequenced was peripheral blood. These receptors were obtained from a woman in her fifties or sixties with primary liver carcinoma and hepatitis B virus infection.

This chain uses TRBV11-2 with TRBJ2-3; possibly TRBD2 for D (6 bases). This CDR3 region has 15 residues. The V and J ends lost 6 bases and 5 bases respectively, with 18 bases between them. The germline V gene encodes CDR1 SGHAT and CDR2 FQNNGV. In DNA form, the CDR3 reads TGTGCCAGCAGTTCTAGGGCGGGACCCAGAGATACGCAGTATTTT. It yields the protein CASSSRAGPRDTQYF. The variable domain in full, with the rest retrieved from reference TRBV11-2 and TRBJ2-3, is EAGVAQSPRYKIIEKRQSVAFWCNPISGHATLYWYQQILGQGPKLLIQFQNNGVVDDSQLPKDRFSAERLKGVDSTLKIQPAKLEDSAVYLCASSSRAGPRDTQYFGPGTRLTVL.

At least ten counts were recorded for this clonotype. The chain is built from TRBV6-6 and TRBJ2-3, with TRBD2 matching over 11 bases. Per germline, CDR1 MNHNY and CDR2 SVGAGI (reference sequence). CDR3 length: 15 residues. The V and J ends lost 2 bases and 5 bases, in that order; junction bases with no gene match: 3. CDR3 amino acids: CASSYQGLAGDTQYF. CDR3 coding DNA: TGTGCCAGCAGTTACCAAGGACTAGCGGGAGATACGCAGTATTTT.

The chain links TRBV5-5 to TRBJ1-4; a weak D match, TRBD1 (5 bases). Deletions cut 2 bases from V and 8 bases from J, with 7 bases between. The V gene's germline CDR1 is SGHKS and CDR2 YYEKEE (reference sequence). This CDR3 has 12 amino acids. The CDR3 is CASSFYREKLFF. The CDR3 coding sequence is TGTGCCAGCAGCTTCTACAGGGAAAAACTGTTTTTT.

Ten or more counts support this clonotype. The chain is built from TRBV29-1 and TRBJ2-1, with 16 nucleotides matching TRBD2. The CDR3 extends over 17 amino acids. The germline V gene encodes CDR1 SQVTM and CDR2 ANQGSEA. With 8 bases clipped from V and 1 base from J, the junction kept 8 bases outside the gene matches. The CDR3 nucleotides are TGCAGCAGCATGGGACTAGCGGGAGGGGTTTCCTACAATGAGCAGTTCTTC. Protein product: CSSMGLAGGVSYNEQFF.

The V call is TRBV12-3 or TRBV12-4, the J call TRBJ1-2; D is unclear. Deletions cut 2 bases from V and 1 base from J, with 8 bases between. The CDR3 totals 14 residues. The DNA of the CDR3 is TGTGCCAGCAGTTTACACCGGGGTAACTATGGCTACACCTTC. Residues: CASSLHRGNYGYTF.

This sequence joins TRBV11-1 and TRBJ1-1; TRBD1 might be the D (6 bases). The CDR3 loop spans 12 amino acids. V was shortened by 7 bases and J by 7 bases, with 13 bases between the two germline ends. Germline values: CDR1 SGHAT, CDR2 FQDESV (reference sequence). CDR3 DNA sequence: TGTGCCAGCACTTCGGGGACACTTGAAGCTTTCTTT. Translation gives CASTSGTLEAFF.

Relative to its sample, this clonotype is medium-sized. CDR3 sequence: CASSLSDNSPLHF. As DNA, the CDR3 is TGTGCCAGCAGCTTATCAGACAATTCACCCCTCCACTTT. V and J are TRBV11-2 and TRBJ1-6; D is unresolved. The CDR3 has 13 residues. V lost 2 bases and J lost 7, with 6 bases in between. Germline V CDR1 and CDR2: SGHAT, FQNNGV.

On this clonotype itself: A much larger clone is a single base away; this may be a read error. This sequence joins TRBV5-4 and TRBJ2-5; no definite D call. Germline loops: CDR1 SGHNT, CDR2 YYREEE (reference sequence). The CDR3 loop spans 13 amino acids. CDR3 DNA sequence: TGTGCCAGCAGCTTGGGACCCGACAAAACCCAGAACTTC. It encodes CASSLGPDKTQNF.

In its sample, this clonotype was seen a few times. The V and J genes are TRBV5-6 and TRBJ1-2; no reliable D call. The V gene lost 4 bases and the J gene lost 3 bases, with 10 bases spanning the gap. CDR1 and CDR2 (germline): SGHDT, YYEEEE. This CDR3 region has 13 residues. CDR3 DNA sequence: TGTGCCAGCAGCCCAGTGGGCGACTATGGCTACACCTTC. Protein: CASSPVGDYGYTF.

The genes are TRBV6-6 and TRBJ2-1; 9 bases fit TRBD2. CDR1 is MNHNY and CDR2 is SVGAGI in the germline V gene (reference sequence). CDR3 length equals 16 residues. Germline trimming cut 6 bases from V and 7 bases from J; bases unmatched to any gene: 13. The CDR3 DNA reads TGTGCCAGCAGGGTTCGCGGGACTAGCAGGAGGAATGAGCAGTTCTTC. Translating it yields CASRVRGTSRRNEQFF.

A word on this clonotype: Since the CDR3 does not end with the conserved phenylalanine or tryptophan, this likely comes from a read error. The DNA is omitted, as the CDR3 cannot be located on it reliably, and the CDR3 follows TCRdb's listing. The chain carries TRBV11-2 and TRBJ2-7; TRBD1, the D gene given by the table, was not confirmed from the DNA. The CDR3 comprises 14 residues, both ends counted. Germline V gene sequence: CDR1 SGHAT, CDR2 FQNNGV. The CDR3 sequence is CASSLLAGQGEQYY.

This clonotype was seen a handful of times. A much larger clone sits a single nucleotide away, making a read error possible. The rearrangement joins TRBV6-1 to TRBJ2-5, with 7 bases matching TRBD1. Germline lookup yields CDR1 MNHNS and CDR2 SASEGT. The CDR3 sequence is 15 residues long. CDR3 region: CASRGGLAQGETQHF. The CDR3 nucleotides are TGTGCCAGTCGAGGTGGGCTAGCTCAGGGGGAGACCCAGCACTTC.

The CDR3 DNA is TGTGCCAGCAGCCCCCGGGGGGGCACAGATACGCAGTATTTT. The encoded protein is CASSPRGGTDTQYF. The chain combines TRBV7-3 with TRBJ2-3; 7 bases match TRBD2. In germline, CDR1 is SGHTA, CDR2 FQGTGA. CDR3 length: 14 residues. With V trimmed by 5 bases and J by 1 base, 3 bases remained unmatched. Looking up the rest from reference TRBV7-3 and TRBJ2-3 gives the full variable domain: GAGVSQTPSNKVTEKGKYVELRCDPISGHTALYWYRQSLGQGPEFLIYFQGTGAADDSGLPNDRFFAVRPEGSVSTLKIQRTERGDSAVYLCASSPRGGTDTQYFGPGTRLTVL.

Turning to this clonotype: A much larger clone is a single base away; this may be a read error. V and J are TRBV28 and TRBJ2-1, with 14 positions matching TRBD2. The CDR3 totals 13 residues. Germline CDR1 and CDR2: MDHEN and SYDVKM. V gave up 11 bases and J gave up 9 bases; unmatched junction bases: 6. The DNA of the CDR3 is TGTGCCGGCGGGACTAGCGGGAGCGGTGAGCAGTTCTTC. Amino acid sequence: CAGGTSGSGEQFF.

This clonotype was observed at least ten times. The genes are TRBV12-3 or TRBV12-4 and TRBJ1-1, with D perhaps matching TRBD1 (5 bases). V gave up 2 bases and J gave up 4 bases, with 11 bases separating them. The CDR3 is made up of 14 amino acids. CDR3 residues: CASSLQGVGTEAFF. The CDR3, as DNA: TGTGCCAGCAGTTTACAGGGAGTGGGCACTGAAGCTTTCTTT.

Notes on this clonotype: A much larger clone differs by one base, so this may be a read error. The V and J genes are TRBV5-1 and TRBJ2-1; TRBD1 aligns across 7 bases. The CDR3 is 16 residues long. Germline assignment: CDR1 SGHRS and CDR2 YFSETQ. The CDR3 sequence is CASSGTEQGRLNERFF. For the CDR3, the DNA is TGCGCCAGCAGCGGGACAGAACAGGGGCGCCTCAATGAGCGGTTCTTC.

This clonotype was counted a single time. A read error is likely, as this CDR3 ends without the conserved phenylalanine or tryptophan. The chain uses TRBV11-2 and TRBJ2-1; 11 bases map to TRBD2. Germline CDR1 and CDR2: SGHAT and FQNNGV. The CDR3 spans 15 residues. DNA for the CDR3: TGTGCCAGCAACTTAGTTGGTAGCGGGAGGGCGGGGCAGTTCTTA. This codes for CASNLVGSGRAGQFL.

With regard to this clonotype: A much larger clone sits a single nucleotide away, making a read error possible. The rearrangement uses TRBV10-2 and TRBJ1-1; D not certain. Germline V gives CDR1 WSHSY, CDR2 SAAADI. The CDR3 runs to 13 residues. The V gene lost 7 bases and the J gene lost 0 bases, with 9 bases spanning the gap. The chain's CDR3 is CASMMLLNTEAFF. CDR3 nucleotides: TGCGCCAGCATGATGCTCCTGAACACTGAAGCTTTCTTT.

This clonotype appeared a single time. The CDR3 end shows no conserved phenylalanine or tryptophan, and so a read error is likely. The chain joins TRBV28 to TRBJ2-1; 10 bases line up with TRBD1. The germline V gene encodes CDR1 MDHEN and CDR2 SYDVKM. CDR3 length: 17 amino acids. The trim removed 5 bases at V and 7 bases at J, leaving 14 bases unmatched. The CDR3 DNA reads TGTGCCAGCAGTGATCCCTTGAACGTGGGACAGGGGAATGAGCAGTTCATC. Encoded protein: CASSDPLNVGQGNEQFI.

Comment on this clonotype: The junction departs from the called germline gene at one end, perhaps through a read error. The chain joins TRBV28 to TRBJ2-1; no clear D. This CDR3 region has 13 residues. CDR1 is MDHEN, CDR2 SYDVKM, per germline. This CDR3 reads CASRDPPRNEQFF. CDR3 bases: TGCGCCAGCAGAGATCCGCCCAGGAATGAGCAGTTCTTC.

At least ten counts were recorded for this clonotype. CDR3 nucleotides: TGTGCCAGCCTGACTAGCGGGAGAGGTGCAGATACGCAGTATTTT. This encodes CASLTSGRGADTQYF. The V call is TRBV12-3 or TRBV12-4, the J call TRBJ2-3; 12 bases are shared with TRBD2. This CDR3 contains 15 residues. Trimming cost V 8 bases and J 4 bases; bases outside gene matches: 7.

Note on this clonotype: One end of the junction fails to match germline, which may point to a read error. This chain joins TRBV11-1 and TRBJ2-1; no firm D call. The CDR3 is 14 residues long. CDR1 SGHAT and CDR2 FQDESV come from the germline V gene (reference sequence). For the CDR3, the DNA is TGTGCCAACAGCCCGTCTACCTACTACAATGAGCAGTTCTTC. The encoded protein is CANSPSTYYNEQFF.

This chain links TRBV4-1 with TRBJ1-6; the D gene is possibly TRBD1 (6 bases). CDR3 length: 16 amino acids. CDR1 and CDR2 (germline): MGHRA, YSYEKL. The CDR3 DNA sequence: TGCGCTAGCGGCCAGCCGGAACAGGGTATTGGTTCACCCCTCCACTTT. Its translation: CASGQPEQGIGSPLHF.